This T cell receptor (beta chain) was found in a study of blood T cell repertoires in COVID-19. For the study at large: Both acute and convalescent COVID-19 samples were obtained from the United States, Italy and Spain.

Concerning this clone itself: The same CDR3 arises from other DNA sequences in this sample as well.

Clones were read by immunoSEQ multiplex PCR, and TCRdb kept only the in-frame ones, dropping some. The sample carries 350,000 to 450,000 clones, around 87% recorded once. This CDR3 has 14 residues. V was shortened by 6 bases and J by 2 bases, with 14 bases between the two germline ends. In germline, CDR1 is SGHTA, CDR2 FQGTGA. Sample: peripheral blood. The V call is TRBV7-3, the J call TRBJ2-7; D possibly corresponds to TRBD1 (5 bases). The source of this sequence is an older woman with COVID-19, enrolled during active disease. Here the CDR3 DNA reads TGTGCCAGCAGTCCACAGGCAGGGCCCTACGAGCAGTACTTC. Its protein product is CASSPQAGPYEQYF.